The 8 T cell receptor beta chains in this list originate from one sample, sequenced in a study of blood T cell repertoires in COVID-19. Assay used: immunoSEQ multiplex PCR; TCRdb lists only in-frame clones, some missing. This sample carries roughly 120,000 clones, around 91% of them seen once, and the ten largest clones take roughly a quarter. Source material: peripheral blood. The source of these receptors is a man in his 70s with active or convalescent COVID-19.

In its sample, this clone was seen once. This rearrangement joins TRBV28 to TRBJ1-1; 8 bases map to TRBD1. The germline V gene encodes CDR1 MDHEN and CDR2 SYDVKM. The ends lost 6 bases at V and 3 bases at J; junction bases unmatched: 6. The CDR3 extends over 14 amino acids. The CDR3 region is CASRGQGGDTEAFF. The CDR3 nucleotides read TGTGCCAGCAGAGGACAGGGTGGGGACACTGAAGCTTTCTTT.

The V and J genes are TRBV7-9 and TRBJ2-3, with D uncertain. The CDR3 spans 10 residues. CDR1 and CDR2 (germline): SEHNR, FQNEAQ (reference sequence). Trimming removed 11 bases at V and 3 bases at J, with 6 bases between. For the CDR3, the DNA is TGTGCCCCCGGGACAGATACGCAGTATTTT. The encoded protein is CAPGTDTQYF. The whole variable domain, filled in from reference TRBV7-9 and TRBJ2-3, reads DTGVSQNPRHKITKRGQNVTFRCDPISEHNRLYWYRQTLGQGPEFLTYFQNEAQLEKSRLLSDRFSAERPKGSFSTLEIQRTEQGDSAMYLCAPGTDTQYFGPGTRLTVL.

The chain links TRBV15 to TRBJ1-2, with 9 bases fitting TRBD1. Germline V gene sequence: CDR1 LNHNV, CDR2 YYDKDF (reference sequence). Germline trimming cut 3 bases from V and 4 bases from J; bases unmatched to any gene: 6. The CDR3 spans 15 residues. The CDR3 here is CATSSEQGAAYGYTF. The CDR3 DNA follows: TGTGCCACCAGCAGTGAACAGGGGGCGGCCTATGGCTACACCTTC.

J is TRBJ2-3 and V is TRBV6-5, with a weak D call TRBD1 (5 bases). Germline assignment: CDR1 MNHEY and CDR2 SVGAGI. The V and J ends lost 6 bases and 2 bases respectively, with 12 bases between them. The CDR3 runs 14 residues. CDR3 in DNA: TGTGCCAGCAGACTCGGACAATCCACAGATACGCAGTATTTT. This encodes CASRLGQSTDTQYF.

The rearrangement uses TRBV12-3 or TRBV12-4 and TRBJ1-1; D is uncertain. V lost 6 bases, J lost 3 bases, and 8 bases lay in between. The CDR3 covers 12 residues. CDR3 DNA: TGTGCCAGCAGCTTTTCAGACACTGAAGCTTTCTTT. Its protein product is CASSFSDTEAFF.

The chain is built from TRBV4-1 and TRBJ2-7; 10 nucleotides agree with TRBD2. After removal of 3 bases from V and 0 bases from J, the junction contained 5 bases not matched to a gene. The germline V gene encodes CDR1 MGHRA and CDR2 YSYEKL. CDR3 length equals 16 residues. CDR3: CASSQTGTSDSYEQYF. CDR3 DNA: TGCGCCAGCAGCCAGACCGGGACTAGCGACTCCTACGAGCAGTACTTC.

The rearrangement links TRBV5-1 to TRBJ2-1, with TRBD2 as a possible D gene (6 bases). Germline V gene data show CDR1 as SGHRS and CDR2 as YFSETQ. The CDR3 consists of 15 residues. Trimming removed 0 bases from V and 1 base from J, with 8 bases in between. CDR3 loop: CASSLGDFSYNEQFF. The CDR3 DNA reads as TGCGCCAGCAGCTTGGGGGACTTTTCCTACAATGAGCAGTTCTTC.

V usage is TRBV11-3 and J usage is TRBJ1-1; D is possibly TRBD1 (6 bases). V lost 5 bases, J lost 0 bases, and 10 bases lay in between. The CDR3 contains 14 residues. The V gene's germline CDR1 is SGHNT and CDR2 YENEEA. This chain's CDR3 is CASSLDSLNTEAFF. CDR3 bases: TGTGCCAGCAGCCTGGACAGTTTGAACACTGAAGCTTTCTTT.